The clone carrying this TCR beta chain was seen ten or more times. Its antigen is unidentified. No conserved phenylalanine or tryptophan ends this CDR3, so it is likely a read error. The library was built from around 400 ng RNA with molecular barcoded adaptors for alpha/delta and beta/gamma chains. Using its own MiXCR run on the reads, TCRdb lists one record per CDR3 protein. The profile covers more than 55,000 distinct CDR3 sequences, with roughly 19% appearing a single time and about 18% taken by the ten largest. CDR1 is SGHAT, CDR2 FQNNGV, per germline. V lost 1 base, J lost 6 bases, and 5 bases lay in between. The CDR3 has 12 residues. This sample was taken from a study of read filtering for tumor transcriptome and immune sequencing. Study overall: About 8 patients were R-ISS I, some 15 were R-ISS II, more than five were R-ISS III. Points from the study as a whole: Without single-read clonotypes, shared clonotype proportions correlated more between IR-seq and RNA-seq. Sorted CD138-negative bone marrow cells were not purified T cells.

The chain combines TRBV11-2 with TRBJ2-3, with a tentative D call TRBD2 (5 bases). The sequence was collected from a donor at least 40 years old with multiple myeloma. Input material: a population of CD138-negative cells sorted from bone marrow. CDR3 residues: CASSLGGDTQYS. Written as DNA, the CDR3 is TGTGCCAGCAGCTTAGGCGGGGATACGCAGTATTCT.